The 3 T cell receptor beta chains below all came from one sample that was sequenced in a study of blood T cell repertoires in COVID-19. TCRdb keeps only in-frame clones here, not all; method: immunoSEQ multiplex PCR. The table records hundreds of thousands of clones, 87% of them present only once. The sequenced sample consisted of PBMCs or T cells enriched from blood (not recorded which). The source is a woman under 30 with acute COVID-19.

The genes are TRBV19 and TRBJ1-1; possible D gene TRBD1, 5 bases. CDR1 and CDR2 (germline): LNHDA, SQIVND (reference sequence). This CDR3 has 14 residues. Deletions cut 5 bases from V and 1 base from J, with 11 bases between. In nucleotides, the CDR3 is TGTGCCAGTAGTCCCCCCGGGGGGAACACTGAAGCTTTCTTT. This encodes CASSPPGGNTEAFF.

V and J are TRBV20-1 and TRBJ1-2, with D possibly being TRBD1 (5 bases). V lost 3 bases and J lost 4, with 15 bases in between. Germline V gene data show CDR1 as DFQATT and CDR2 as SNEGSKA (reference sequence). This CDR3 is 14 amino acids long. The CDR3 loop is CSASVTDTGYGYTF. The CDR3 DNA sequence: TGCAGTGCTAGTGTCACGGACACGGGCTATGGCTACACCTTC.

This chain joins TRBV25-1 and TRBJ1-1, with a weak D call TRBD1 (5 bases). Deletions cut 8 bases from V and 5 bases from J, with 15 bases between. CDR3 length equals 13 residues. Germline CDR1 reads MGHDK; CDR2 reads SYGVNS. The chain's CDR3 is CASGHGGSTEAFF. CDR3 DNA sequence: TGTGCCAGCGGACACGGGGGGTCAACTGAAGCTTTCTTT.